The 25 T cell receptor beta chains given below trace back to one sample, sequenced in a study of blood T cell repertoires in COVID-19. The protocol was immunoSEQ multiplex PCR, while the TCRdb copy is restricted to in-frame clones and leaves out a portion. The table lists some 31,000 clones, roughly 80% of them singletons. The sequencing sample was made of peripheral blood. All receptors come from a man in his 70s with COVID-19, enrolled during active disease.

This chain uses TRBV4-1 with TRBJ2-1; 12 bases line up with TRBD2. The ends lost 3 bases at V and 6 bases at J; junction bases unmatched: 9. The CDR3 runs to 17 residues. Germline-derived CDR1 and CDR2 are MGHRA and YSYEKL. This CDR3 reads CASSQATSGSFFNEQFF. CDR3 DNA: TGCGCCAGCAGCCAGGCGACTAGCGGGAGTTTTTTCAATGAGCAGTTCTTC.

The CDR3 here is CAITKTGGGTEAFF. In DNA, the CDR3 is TGTGCCATCACCAAGACAGGGGGCGGCACTGAAGCTTTCTTT. This chain uses TRBV10-3 with TRBJ1-1, with 10 bases that match TRBD1. Germline trimming cut 7 bases from V and 4 bases from J; bases unmatched to any gene: 6. The CDR3 spans 14 residues. Germline-derived CDR1 and CDR2 are ENHRY and SYGVKD.

The chain employs TRBV19 and TRBJ1-5, with a weak D call TRBD1 (5 bases). Per the germline V gene, CDR1 is LNHDA and CDR2 is SQIVND (reference sequence). V lost 3 bases, J lost 4 bases, and 7 bases lay in between. CDR3 size: 13 residues. The CDR3, as DNA: TGTGCCAGTAGTATCGGGGGGAATCAGCCCCAGCATTTT. The encoded protein is CASSIGGNQPQHF.

V gene TRBV7-2 combines with J gene TRBJ2-2, with TRBD1 matching over 8 bases. V shed 2 bases, J shed 5 bases, and the junction held 7 bases outside the gene matches. The V gene's germline CDR1 is SGHTA and CDR2 FQGNSA. The CDR3 contains 16 residues. Here the CDR3 DNA reads TGTGCCAGCAGCTTAAGGAGCAGGGGGCAGACCGGGGAGCTGTTTTTT. Protein: CASSLRSRGQTGELFF.

The chain uses TRBV7-2 and TRBJ1-2; D gene ambiguous. V gave up 1 base and J gave up 4 bases, with 7 bases separating them. CDR1 and CDR2 from the germline V gene are SGHTA and FQGNSA. This CDR3 contains 13 residues. CDR3: CASSLGQIYGYTF. The CDR3 coding sequence is TGTGCCAGCAGCTTAGGGCAGATCTATGGCTACACCTTC. Full variable domain (remainder filled in from reference TRBV7-2 and TRBJ1-2): GAGVSQSPSNKVTEKGKDVELRCDPISGHTALYWYRQSLGQGLEFLIYFQGNSAPDKSGLPSDRFSAERTGGSVSTLTIQRTQQEDSAVYLCASSLGQIYGYTFGSGTRLTVV.

This clone was detected a few times. The chain is built from TRBV5-6 and TRBJ2-3, with a possible D match to TRBD1 (5 bases). Germline V CDR1 and CDR2: SGHDT, YYEEEE. There are 13 residues in the CDR3. Trimming pared 6 bases from V and 1 base from J, leaving 9 bases between. The CDR3 DNA follows: TGTGCCAGCACCCTGACAGGCACAGATACGCAGTATTTT. This translates into CASTLTGTDTQYF.

By frequency in the sample, this clone is medium-sized. The genes are TRBV7-9 and TRBJ1-2; unclear D gene. Germline CDR1 SEHNR, CDR2 FQNEAQ (reference sequence). The CDR3 has 15 amino acids. The V and J ends lost 1 base and 3 bases respectively, with 12 bases between them. DNA of the CDR3: TGTGCCAGCAGCTTAGGCGGTGGCCCCTACTATGGCTACACCTTC. Its translation: CASSLGGGPYYGYTF.

DNA for the CDR3: TGTGCCAGCAGTTTCTTAGCGGGAGGCAACGAGCAGTACTTC. Translating gives CASSFLAGGNEQYF. The V and J genes are TRBV6-5 and TRBJ2-7; 10 bases map to TRBD2. Germline CDR1 is MNHEY and CDR2 is SVGAGI. The CDR3 runs 14 residues. The V and J ends lost 4 bases and 5 bases, in that order; junction bases with no gene match: 5.

CDR3 bases: TGTGCCAGCAGTTACGAAGGGGCTAGCGGGAGTACGCAGTATTTT. The encoded protein is CASSYEGASGSTQYF. The gene calls are TRBV6-5 and TRBJ2-3; 10 bases fit TRBD2. V lost 2 bases, J lost 8 bases, and 7 bases stayed unmatched. CDR3 length: 15 residues. CDR1 is MNHEY, CDR2 SVGAGI, per germline.

The rearrangement joins TRBV7-2 to TRBJ1-3; possibly TRBD1 for D (5 bases). This CDR3 is built from 15 residues. Germline-derived CDR1 and CDR2 are SGHTA and FQGNSA. Trimming cost V 5 bases and J 2 bases, with 13 bases left between them. CDR3 sequence: CASSTYGGAGNTIYF. CDR3 DNA: TGTGCCAGCAGCACCTATGGGGGGGCTGGAAACACCATATATTTT.

This clone was found once. This sequence joins TRBV19 and TRBJ1-4; 7 bases match TRBD1. The V gene end was trimmed by 5 bases and the J gene end by 5 bases; junction bases not matched to a gene: 8. The CDR3 spans 15 residues. Germline V gene data show CDR1 as LNHDA and CDR2 as SQIVND (reference sequence). CDR3 amino acids: CASSEPGQPNEKLFF. The CDR3 nucleotides read TGTGCCAGTAGTGAGCCGGGACAGCCGAATGAAAAACTGTTTTTT.

The chain is built from TRBV12-3 or TRBV12-4 and TRBJ1-4, with D uncertain. Trimming shortened V by 3 bases and J by 5 bases, and 7 bases separated the two germline ends. This CDR3 has 13 amino acids. The CDR3, as DNA: TGTGCCAGCAGTTTTGGCCAAAATGAAAAACTGTTTTTT. It specifies CASSFGQNEKLFF.

The V and J genes are TRBV11-3 and TRBJ2-7; weak D call: TRBD2 (7 bases). The ends were cut back, 5 bases at V and 3 bases at J, with 17 bases in the middle. Germline V lookup: CDR1 SGHNT, CDR2 YENEEA. CDR3 length: 15 amino acids. The CDR3 DNA reads TGTGCCAGCAGCCTGGGGGCGGGAGACAGCTACGAGCAGTACTTC. It encodes CASSLGAGDSYEQYF. Full variable domain (remainder filled in from reference TRBV11-3 and TRBJ2-7): EAGVVQSPRYKIIEKKQPVAFWCNPISGHNTLYWYLQNLGQGPELLIRYENEEAVDDSQLPKDRFSAERLKGVDSTLKIQPAELGDSAVYLCASSLGAGDSYEQYFGPGTRLTVT.

This chain uses TRBV19 with TRBJ2-6; TRBD1 is a possible D gene (6 bases). CDR1 LNHDA and CDR2 SQIVND come from the germline V gene (reference sequence). The germline V and J ends were trimmed by 7 bases and 1 base, with 14 bases remaining between them. The CDR3 has 16 amino acids. The CDR3 DNA follows: TGTGCCAGTATTGGCAGGGGTGAATCTGGGGCCAACGTCCTGACTTTC. It codes for CASIGRGESGANVLTF.

This clone has just one count. The chain employs TRBV6-2 or TRBV6-3 and TRBJ1-3; D unclear. Germline V gene lookup returns CDR1 MNHEY and CDR2 SVGEGT. The CDR3 is 15 residues long. The germline V and J ends were trimmed by 0 bases and 0 bases, with 6 bases remaining between them. CDR3 nucleotide sequence: TGTGCCAGCAGTTACTCGACATACTCTGGAAACACCATATATTTT. Protein: CASSYSTYSGNTIYF.

The chain joins TRBV7-2 to TRBJ1-1, with TRBD1 as a possible D gene (5 bases). Trimming stripped 5 bases from V and 5 bases from J, with 15 bases between. The CDR3 contains 14 residues. From germline, CDR1 is SGHTA and CDR2 FQGNSA. The CDR3 region is CASSPSPGNTEAFF. Here the CDR3 DNA reads TGTGCCAGCAGCCCGAGTCCAGGGAATACTGAAGCTTTCTTT.

The V call is TRBV5-8, the J call TRBJ1-3, with a weak D call TRBD1 (5 bases). CDR1 and CDR2 (germline): SGHTS, YDEGEE. CDR3 length: 14 residues. Between the trimmed V and J ends, which lost 0 bases and 1 base, there was a span of 5 bases. CDR3 residues: CASSLDRSGNTIYF. For the CDR3, the DNA is TGTGCCAGCAGCTTGGACAGGTCTGGAAACACCATATATTTT.

The genes are TRBV19 and TRBJ1-5, with D possibly TRBD1 on 5 matching bases. The CDR3 is 16 amino acids. Trimming cost V 4 bases and J 0 bases, with 13 bases left between them. Germline V gene lookup returns CDR1 LNHDA and CDR2 SQIVND (reference sequence). The CDR3 here is CASSKLQVHSNQPQHF. For the CDR3, the DNA is TGTGCCAGTAGTAAACTACAGGTTCATAGCAATCAGCCCCAGCATTTT.

The chain combines TRBV5-6 with TRBJ2-7; 12 positions match TRBD1. CDR1 and CDR2 from the germline V gene are SGHDT and YYEEEE. CDR3 length equals 15 residues. Trimming removed 4 bases from V and 0 bases from J; junction bases left unmatched: 2. CDR3 loop: CASSPGQGASYEQYF. In DNA, the CDR3 is TGTGCCAGCAGCCCGGGACAGGGGGCCTCCTACGAGCAGTACTTC.

The V and J genes are TRBV28 and TRBJ2-7, with 9 bases lining up with TRBD2. The CDR3 has 14 residues. With V trimmed by 3 bases and J by 2 bases, 2 bases remained unmatched. Germline CDR1 MDHEN, CDR2 SYDVKM. DNA for the CDR3: TGTGCCAGCAGTTTTGGCGGGAGGGCCTACGAGCAGTACTTC. Translation gives CASSFGGRAYEQYF.

This clone was recorded once. The chain joins TRBV3-1 (or the pseudogene TRBV3-2) to TRBJ1-3, with TRBD1 matching 7 bases. Germline-derived CDR1 and CDR2 are LGHDT and YNNKEL (reference sequence). This CDR3 spans 15 amino acids. Germline trimming cut 3 bases from V and 0 bases from J; bases unmatched to any gene: 2. CDR3 region: CASSQAGGSGNTIYF. The CDR3 region has the DNA TGTGCCAGCAGCCAGGCAGGGGGCTCTGGAAACACCATATATTTT.

A single count supports this clone. The rearrangement uses TRBV2 and TRBJ1-5; TRBD1 might be the D (6 bases). This CDR3 has 14 amino acids. The V gene lost 0 bases and the J gene lost 7 bases, with 10 bases spanning the gap. From germline, CDR1 is SNHLY and CDR2 FYNNEI. CDR3 coding DNA: TGTGCCAGCAGTGAAGCGCTGGGGGCCCAGCCCCAGCATTTT. The encoded protein is CASSEALGAQPQHF. The complete variable domain, with remaining parts taken from reference TRBV2 and TRBJ1-5, reads EPEVTQTPSHQVTQMGQEVILRCVPISNHLYFYWYRQILGQKVEFLVSFYNNEISEKSEIFDDQFSVERPDGSNFTLKIRSTKLEDSAMYFCASSEALGAQPQHFGDGTRLSIL.

The J gene is TRBJ2-7, the V gene TRBV27, with TRBD2 as a possible D gene (6 bases). The length of the CDR3 is 14 residues. Germline V lookup: CDR1 MNHEY, CDR2 SMNVEV (reference sequence). Trimming removed 3 bases at V and 0 bases at J, with 9 bases between. CDR3 loop: CASSFLGGSYEQYF. The CDR3 nucleotides read TGTGCCAGCAGTTTTCTCGGGGGCTCCTACGAGCAGTACTTC.

The DNA of the CDR3 is TGTGCCAGCAGCTCCCGGAGGCTAGCGGGAGGGGGGGAGCTGTTTTTT. It codes for CASSSRRLAGGGELFF. The rearrangement joins TRBV7-8 to TRBJ2-2; 12 bases are shared with TRBD2. The CDR3 runs to 16 residues. Germline CDR1 SGHVS, CDR2 FQNEAQ. Trimming cost V 4 bases and J 8 bases; bases outside gene matches: 8.

The table lists this clone with a count of one. The chain couples TRBV7-8 to TRBJ2-1, with TRBD2 matching over 10 bases. This CDR3 is 16 amino acids long. Germline CDR1 SGHVS, CDR2 FQNEAQ. V was pared by 5 bases and J by 8 bases, with 12 bases of the junction left unmatched. Written as DNA, the CDR3 is TGTGCCAGCAGCACCTGGACTAGCGGAGCGGGGGATGAGCAGTTCTTC. Translated, it gives CASSTWTSGAGDEQFF.